One T cell receptor beta chain is described in this entry. CDR3 length: 12 amino acids. Trimming took off 7 bases at V and 6 bases at J, with 7 bases between the two ends. Germline loops: CDR1 ENHRY, CDR2 SYGVKD. The data belong to a study of blood T cell repertoires in COVID-19. Study processing details: Amplification with reference gene primers provided the estimates of nucleated cell counts. Data came from immunoSEQ multiplex PCR; TCRdb stores just in-frame clones and leaves some out. V, J and clone size derive from that table, while D and trimming were established from the DNA sequence. The sample carries roughly 230,000 clones, about 86% recorded once.

The material sequenced was peripheral blood. This clonotype was sampled from a man aged 40-49 years with active or convalescent COVID-19. The chain joins TRBV10-3 to TRBJ1-6; no clear D. The CDR3 DNA sequence: TGTGCCATCAACAGCCTTAATTCACCCCTCCACTTT. Translation gives CAINSLNSPLHF.